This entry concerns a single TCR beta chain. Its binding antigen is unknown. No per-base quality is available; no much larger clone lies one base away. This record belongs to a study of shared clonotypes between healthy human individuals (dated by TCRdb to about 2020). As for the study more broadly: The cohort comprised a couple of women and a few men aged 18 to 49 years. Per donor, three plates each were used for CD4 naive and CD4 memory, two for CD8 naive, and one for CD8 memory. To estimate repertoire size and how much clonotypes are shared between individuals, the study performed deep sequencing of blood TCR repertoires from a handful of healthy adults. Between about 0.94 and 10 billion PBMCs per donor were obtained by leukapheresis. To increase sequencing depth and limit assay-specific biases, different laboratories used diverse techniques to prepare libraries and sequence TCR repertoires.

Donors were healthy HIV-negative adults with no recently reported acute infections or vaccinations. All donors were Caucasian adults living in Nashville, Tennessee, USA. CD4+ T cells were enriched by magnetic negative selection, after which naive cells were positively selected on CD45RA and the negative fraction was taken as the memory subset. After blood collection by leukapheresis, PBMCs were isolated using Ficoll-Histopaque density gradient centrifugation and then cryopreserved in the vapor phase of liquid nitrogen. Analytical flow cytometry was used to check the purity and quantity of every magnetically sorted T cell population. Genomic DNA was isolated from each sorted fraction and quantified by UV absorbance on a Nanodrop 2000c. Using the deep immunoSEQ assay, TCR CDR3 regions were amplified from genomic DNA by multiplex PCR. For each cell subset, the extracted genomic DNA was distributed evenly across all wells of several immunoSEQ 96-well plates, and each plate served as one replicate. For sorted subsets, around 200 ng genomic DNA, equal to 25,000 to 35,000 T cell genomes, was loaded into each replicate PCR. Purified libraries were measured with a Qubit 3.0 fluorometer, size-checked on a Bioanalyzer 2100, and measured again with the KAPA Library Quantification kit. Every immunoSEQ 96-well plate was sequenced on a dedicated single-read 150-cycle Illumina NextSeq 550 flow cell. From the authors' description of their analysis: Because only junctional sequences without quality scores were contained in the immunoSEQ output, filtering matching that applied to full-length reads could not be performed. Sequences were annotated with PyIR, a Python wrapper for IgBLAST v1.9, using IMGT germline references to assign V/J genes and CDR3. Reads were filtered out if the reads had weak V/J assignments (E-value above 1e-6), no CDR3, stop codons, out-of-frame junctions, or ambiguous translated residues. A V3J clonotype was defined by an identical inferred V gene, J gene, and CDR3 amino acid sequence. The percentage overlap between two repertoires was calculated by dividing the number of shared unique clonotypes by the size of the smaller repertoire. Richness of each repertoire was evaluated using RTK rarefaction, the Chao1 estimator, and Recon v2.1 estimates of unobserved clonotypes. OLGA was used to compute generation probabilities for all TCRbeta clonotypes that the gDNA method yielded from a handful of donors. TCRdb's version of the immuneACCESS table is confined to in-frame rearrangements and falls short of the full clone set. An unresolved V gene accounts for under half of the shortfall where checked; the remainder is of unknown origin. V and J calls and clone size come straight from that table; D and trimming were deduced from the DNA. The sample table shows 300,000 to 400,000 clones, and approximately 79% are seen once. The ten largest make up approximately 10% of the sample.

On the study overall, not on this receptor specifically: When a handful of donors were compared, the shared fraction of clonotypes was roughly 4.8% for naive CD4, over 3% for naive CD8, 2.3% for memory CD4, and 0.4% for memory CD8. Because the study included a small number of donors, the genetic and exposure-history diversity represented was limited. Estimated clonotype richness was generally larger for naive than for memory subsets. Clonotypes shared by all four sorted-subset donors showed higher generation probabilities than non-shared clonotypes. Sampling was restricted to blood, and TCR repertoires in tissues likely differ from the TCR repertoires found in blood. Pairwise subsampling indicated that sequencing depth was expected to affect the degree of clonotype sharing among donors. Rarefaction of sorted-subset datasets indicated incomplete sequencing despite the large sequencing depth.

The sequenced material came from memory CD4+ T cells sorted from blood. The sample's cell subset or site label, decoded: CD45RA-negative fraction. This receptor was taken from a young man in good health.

The CDR3 sequence is CASSLAGGATYEQYF. The DNA is as follows: TGTGCCAGCAGCTTAGCTGGGGGGGCTACCTACGAGCAGTACTTC. Recombination joined TRBV7-2 with TRBJ2-7, with a weak D call of TRBD2 (7 bases match). The CDR3 holds 15 amino acids from the cysteine to the phenylalanine. Only the CDR3 portion is preserved as DNA: 45 bases, with reading frame beginning at the first base. Trimming at the junction amounts to 0 bases on V and 2 bases on J, and the germline ends lie 11 bases apart. The germline V gene yields SGHTA for CDR1 and FQGNSA for CDR2.